These 2 T cell receptor beta chains came from one sample sequenced in a study of circulating tumor DNA in untreated peripheral T-cell lymphoma. Using immunoSEQ multiplex PCR, the repertoire was profiled, and TCRdb retains in-frame clones only, with some absent. Of 2,000 to 2,500 clones in the sample, around 80% are singletons; the top ten hold around a third. The material sequenced was tumor tissue. The receptors come from a human donor with peripheral T-cell lymphoma.

The chain carries TRBV28 and TRBJ1-1, with D perhaps TRBD1 (6 bases). This CDR3 has 15 residues. The germline V gene encodes CDR1 MDHEN and CDR2 SYDVKM. Trimming took 2 bases from V and 1 from J, leaving 11 bases between them. The DNA of the CDR3 is TGTGCCAGCAGTTTACGGGACAATCAGAACACTGAAGCTTTCTTT. Translating gives CASSLRDNQNTEAFF.

CDR3 region: CASSSGTGGVQPQHF. In DNA, the CDR3 is TGTGCCAGCAGTTCCGGGACAGGGGGCGTTCAGCCCCAGCATTTT. The rearrangement joins TRBV28 to TRBJ1-5, with 12 bases lining up with TRBD1. Germline loops: CDR1 MDHEN, CDR2 SYDVKM. The CDR3 length is 15 residues. Trimming cost V 4 bases and J 6 bases; bases outside gene matches: 4.